Listed here is a single TCR beta chain. This sample stems from a study of shared clonotypes between healthy human individuals. The wider study: Ranging from 18 to 49 in age, donors were a couple of women and three men.

Authors' analysis steps: Filtering of immunoSEQ junctional sequences could not match full-length read filtering. Clones were sequenced by immunoSEQ multiplex PCR, and TCRdb holds only the in-frame ones, with some missing. D and trimming were read from the DNA, whereas the V and J calls and clone size are those reported in that table. The sample includes about 480,000 clones, 60% to 80% of them seen just once. The sample consisted of PBMCs. This TCR was recovered from a middle-aged woman in good health. Some clones in this sample may be carry-over from other donors' samples.

The CDR3, as DNA: TGTGCCAGCATACGAGACAGGGGCGGCGAGCAGTACTTC. Amino acid sequence: CASIRDRGGEQYF. The gene calls are TRBV28 and TRBJ2-7, with TRBD1 matching 8 bases. This CDR3 comprises 13 residues. Per germline, CDR1 MDHEN and CDR2 SYDVKM. With V trimmed by 7 bases and J by 6 bases, 8 bases remained unmatched. Looking up the rest from reference TRBV28 and TRBJ2-7 gives the full variable domain: DVKVTQSSRYLVKRTGEKVFLECVQDMDHENMFWYRQDPGLGLRLIYFSYDVKMKEKGDIPEGYSVSREKKERFSLILESASTNQTSMYLCASIRDRGGEQYFGPGTRLTVT.